Below, one T cell receptor (beta chain) is given with its context. The study pooled second doses at about 4 or about 12 weeks. The data were obtained in a study of T cell responses to AZD1222 COVID-19 vaccine. The CDR3 is 15 residues long. CDR1 MNHEY and CDR2 SVGAGI come from the germline V gene. V lost 0 bases and J lost 0, with 8 bases in between. Here immunoSEQ multiplex PCR was the method, and the copy in TCRdb shows in-frame clones only, minus some. The profile shows 140,000 or so clones, 92% of them singletons. This specimen consisted of peripheral blood, obtained 28 days after the second AZD1222 dose. The clonotype originates from an adult who received the AZD1222 COVID-19 vaccine. This chain joins TRBV6-5 and TRBJ1-2; D is possibly TRBD1 (6 bases). CDR3 protein: CASSYSTGTNYGYTF. CDR3 nucleotides: TGTGCCAGCAGTTACTCCACAGGGACTAACTATGGCTACACCTTC.